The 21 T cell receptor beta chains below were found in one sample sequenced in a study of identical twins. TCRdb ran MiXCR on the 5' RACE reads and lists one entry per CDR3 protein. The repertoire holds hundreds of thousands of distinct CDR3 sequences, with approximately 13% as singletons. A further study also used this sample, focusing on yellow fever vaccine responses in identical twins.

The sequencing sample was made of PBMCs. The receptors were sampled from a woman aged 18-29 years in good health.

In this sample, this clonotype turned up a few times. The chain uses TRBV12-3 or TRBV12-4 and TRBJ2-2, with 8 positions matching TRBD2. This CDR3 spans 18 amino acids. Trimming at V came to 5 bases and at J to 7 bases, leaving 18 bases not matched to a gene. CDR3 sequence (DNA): TGTGCCAGCAGTCTTTCTACCCTCGGCGGGGGGCAGGGCGGGGAGCTGTTTTTT. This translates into CASSLSTLGGGQGGELFF.

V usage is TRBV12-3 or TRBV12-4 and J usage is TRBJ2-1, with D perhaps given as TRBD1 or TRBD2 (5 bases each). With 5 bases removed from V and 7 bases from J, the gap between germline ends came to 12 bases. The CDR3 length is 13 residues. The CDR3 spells CASSTGANNEQFF. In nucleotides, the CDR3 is TGTGCCAGCAGTACCGGGGCCAATAATGAGCAGTTCTTC.

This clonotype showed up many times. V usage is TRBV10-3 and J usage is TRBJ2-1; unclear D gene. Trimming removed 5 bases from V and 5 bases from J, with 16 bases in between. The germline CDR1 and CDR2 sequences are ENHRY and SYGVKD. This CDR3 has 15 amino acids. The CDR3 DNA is TGTGCCATCAGTAGCCGGGCCGCCCGAAACAATGAGCAGTTCTTC. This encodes CAISSRAARNNEQFF.

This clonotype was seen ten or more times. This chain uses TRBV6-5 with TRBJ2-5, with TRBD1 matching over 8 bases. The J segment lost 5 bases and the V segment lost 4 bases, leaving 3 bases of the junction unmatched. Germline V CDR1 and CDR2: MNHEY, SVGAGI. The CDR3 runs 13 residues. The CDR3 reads CASSSDRAETQYF. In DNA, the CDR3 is TGTGCCAGCAGTTCGGACAGGGCGGAGACCCAGTACTTC.

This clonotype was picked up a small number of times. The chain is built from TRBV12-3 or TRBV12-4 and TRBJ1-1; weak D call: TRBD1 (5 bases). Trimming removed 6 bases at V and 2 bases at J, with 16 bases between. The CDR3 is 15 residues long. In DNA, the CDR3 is TGTGCCAGCAGCCGACGGACTGGGGGAAACACTGAAGCTTTCTTT. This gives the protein CASSRRTGGNTEAFF.

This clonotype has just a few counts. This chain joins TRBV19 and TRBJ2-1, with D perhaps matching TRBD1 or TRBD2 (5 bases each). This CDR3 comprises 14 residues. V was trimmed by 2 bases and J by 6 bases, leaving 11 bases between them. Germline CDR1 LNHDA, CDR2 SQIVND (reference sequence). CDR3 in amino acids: CASSIKMGPNEQFF. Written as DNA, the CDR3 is TGTGCCAGTAGTATAAAGATGGGACCCAATGAGCAGTTCTTC. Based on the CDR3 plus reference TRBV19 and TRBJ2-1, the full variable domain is DGGITQSPKYLFRKEGQNVTLSCEQNLNHDAMYWYRQDPGQGLRLIYYSQIVNDFQKGDIAEGYSVSREKKESFPLTVTSAQKNPTAFYLCASSIKMGPNEQFFGPGTRLTVL.

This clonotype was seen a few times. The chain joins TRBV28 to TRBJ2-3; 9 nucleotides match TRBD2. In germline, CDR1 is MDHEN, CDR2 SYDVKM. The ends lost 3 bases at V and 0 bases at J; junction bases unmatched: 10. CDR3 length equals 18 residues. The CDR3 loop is CASSFPNSGGDSTDTQYF. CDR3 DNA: TGTGCCAGCAGTTTCCCAAATAGCGGGGGAGATAGCACAGATACGCAGTATTTT.

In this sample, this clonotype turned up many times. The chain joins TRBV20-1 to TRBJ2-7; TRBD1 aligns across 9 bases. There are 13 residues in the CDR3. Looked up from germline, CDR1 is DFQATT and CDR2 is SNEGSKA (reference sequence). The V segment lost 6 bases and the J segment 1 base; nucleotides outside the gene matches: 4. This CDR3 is CSARTGESYEQYF. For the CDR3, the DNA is TGCAGTGCAAGGACAGGGGAGTCCTACGAGCAGTACTTC.

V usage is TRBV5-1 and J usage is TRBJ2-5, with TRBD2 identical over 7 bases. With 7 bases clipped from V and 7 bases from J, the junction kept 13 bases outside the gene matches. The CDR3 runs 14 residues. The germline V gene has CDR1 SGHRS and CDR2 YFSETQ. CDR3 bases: TGCGCCAGCGCGCCATGGGAGGGCTTGGCGACCCAGTACTTC. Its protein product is CASAPWEGLATQYF.

CDR3 sequence (DNA): TGTGCCAGCAGCCAAGTCGGCGGGGGGGAGACCCAGTACTTC. Translation: CASSQVGGGETQYF. The V and J genes are TRBV3-1 and TRBJ2-5; 8 bases align to TRBD2. The length of the CDR3 is 14 residues. The germline V gene encodes CDR1 LGHDT and CDR2 YNNKEL (reference sequence). After removal of 1 base from V and 5 bases from J, the junction contained 3 bases not matched to a gene.

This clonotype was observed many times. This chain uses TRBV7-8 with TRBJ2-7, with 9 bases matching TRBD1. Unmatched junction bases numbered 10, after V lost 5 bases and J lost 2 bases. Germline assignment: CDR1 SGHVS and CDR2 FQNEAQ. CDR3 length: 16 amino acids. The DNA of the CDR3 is TGTGCCAGCAGCCGATACGGACAGGGGTCTACCTACGAGCAGTACTTC. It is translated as CASSRYGQGSTYEQYF.

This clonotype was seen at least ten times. The CDR3 protein is CASSLAGQGNQPQHF. The DNA for the CDR3 is TGTGCCAGCAGCTTAGCGGGACAGGGGAATCAGCCCCAGCATTTT. The chain uses TRBV7-8 and TRBJ1-5; 10 bases agree with TRBD1. Germline V gives CDR1 SGHVS, CDR2 FQNEAQ. The junction had 0 bases not matched to a gene; V was cut back by 0 bases and J by 4 bases. The CDR3 totals 15 residues.

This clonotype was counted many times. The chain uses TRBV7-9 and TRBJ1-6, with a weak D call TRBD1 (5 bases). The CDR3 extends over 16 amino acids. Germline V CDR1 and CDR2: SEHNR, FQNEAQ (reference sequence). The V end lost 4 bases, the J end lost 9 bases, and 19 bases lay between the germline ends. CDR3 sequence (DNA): TGTGCCAGCAGCTCCCTCAAGGGGATATATGGTTCACCCCTCCACTTT. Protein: CASSSLKGIYGSPLHF.

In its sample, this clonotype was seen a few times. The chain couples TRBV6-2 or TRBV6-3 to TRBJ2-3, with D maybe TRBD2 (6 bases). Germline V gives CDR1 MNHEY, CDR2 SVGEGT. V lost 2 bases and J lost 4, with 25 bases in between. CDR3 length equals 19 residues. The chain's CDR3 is CASSYGRLSGGAKADTQYF. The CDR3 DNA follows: TGTGCCAGCAGTTACGGCCGACTCAGTGGAGGGGCTAAAGCAGATACGCAGTATTTT.

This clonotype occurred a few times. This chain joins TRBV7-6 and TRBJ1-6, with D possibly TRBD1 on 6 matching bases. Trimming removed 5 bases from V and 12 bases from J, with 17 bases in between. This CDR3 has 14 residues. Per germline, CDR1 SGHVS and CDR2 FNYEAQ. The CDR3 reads CASSPDSNWGPLHF. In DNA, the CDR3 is TGTGCCAGCAGCCCGGACAGTAATTGGGGACCCCTCCACTTT.

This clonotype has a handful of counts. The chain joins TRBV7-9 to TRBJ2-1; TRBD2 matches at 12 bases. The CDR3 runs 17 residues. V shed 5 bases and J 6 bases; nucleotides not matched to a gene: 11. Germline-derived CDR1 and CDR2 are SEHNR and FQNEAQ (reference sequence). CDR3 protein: CASSPGGGLAGLNEQFF. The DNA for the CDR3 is TGTGCCAGCAGCCCCGGTGGGGGACTAGCGGGCCTCAATGAGCAGTTCTTC.

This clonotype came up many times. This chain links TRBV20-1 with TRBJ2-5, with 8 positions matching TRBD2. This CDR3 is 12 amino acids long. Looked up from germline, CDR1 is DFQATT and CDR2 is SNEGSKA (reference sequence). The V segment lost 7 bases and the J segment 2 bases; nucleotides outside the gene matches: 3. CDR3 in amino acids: CSVLAEQETQYF. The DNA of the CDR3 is TGCAGTGTACTAGCGGAACAAGAGACCCAGTACTTC.

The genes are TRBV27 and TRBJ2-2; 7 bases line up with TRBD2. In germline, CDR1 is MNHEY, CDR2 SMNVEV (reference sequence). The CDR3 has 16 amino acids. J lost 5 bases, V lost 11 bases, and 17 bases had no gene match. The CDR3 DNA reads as TGTGCCGCTTTCCCCTGGGACTACCAACAGACCGGGGAGCTGTTTTTT. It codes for CAAFPWDYQQTGELFF.

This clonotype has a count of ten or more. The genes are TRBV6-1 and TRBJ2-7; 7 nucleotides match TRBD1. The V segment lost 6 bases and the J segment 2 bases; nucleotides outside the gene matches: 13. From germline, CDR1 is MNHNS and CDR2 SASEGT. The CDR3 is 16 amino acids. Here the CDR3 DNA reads TGTGCCAGCAGGAGTTTGTACCGGGACAGTGCCTACGAGCAGTACTTC. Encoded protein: CASRSLYRDSAYEQYF.

The CDR3 nucleotides are TGCGCCAGCAGTTGGAGGGGACAGAGCTCCTACAATGAGCAGTTCTTC. Its protein product is CASSWRGQSSYNEQFF. V is TRBV23-1 and J is TRBJ2-1; D might be TRBD1 (7 bases). TRBV23-1 is treated as an ORF (open reading frame) with a function not yet certain. This CDR3 comprises 16 residues. Trimming cost V 5 bases and J 0 bases, with 14 bases left between them.

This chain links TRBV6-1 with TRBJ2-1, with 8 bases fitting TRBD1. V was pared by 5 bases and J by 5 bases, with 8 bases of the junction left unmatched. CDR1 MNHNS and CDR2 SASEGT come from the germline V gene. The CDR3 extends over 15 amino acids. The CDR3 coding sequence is TGTGCCAGCAGTACAGGACAGGGCAAGAACAATGAGCAGTTCTTC. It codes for CASSTGQGKNNEQFF.